This T cell receptor beta chain is from a study of T cell responses to AZD1222 COVID-19 vaccine. The V end lost 3 bases, the J end lost 8 bases, and 17 bases lay between the germline ends. The CDR3 is 14 residues long. Germline CDR1 and CDR2: SGDLS and YYNGEE. This table comes from immunoSEQ multiplex PCR, and its TCRdb copy is limited to in-frame clones, with some not included. The table lists 100,000 to 140,000 clones, roughly 90% of them singletons. This clonotype was sampled from an adult in good health. This sequence joins TRBV9 and TRBJ1-2; D is uncertain. The input for sequencing was peripheral blood, taken on day 0 of AZD1222 vaccination. This CDR3 is CASSANSAPRGYTF. The DNA of the CDR3 is TGTGCCAGCAGCGCAAACAGTGCCCCTAGGGGCTACACCTTC.